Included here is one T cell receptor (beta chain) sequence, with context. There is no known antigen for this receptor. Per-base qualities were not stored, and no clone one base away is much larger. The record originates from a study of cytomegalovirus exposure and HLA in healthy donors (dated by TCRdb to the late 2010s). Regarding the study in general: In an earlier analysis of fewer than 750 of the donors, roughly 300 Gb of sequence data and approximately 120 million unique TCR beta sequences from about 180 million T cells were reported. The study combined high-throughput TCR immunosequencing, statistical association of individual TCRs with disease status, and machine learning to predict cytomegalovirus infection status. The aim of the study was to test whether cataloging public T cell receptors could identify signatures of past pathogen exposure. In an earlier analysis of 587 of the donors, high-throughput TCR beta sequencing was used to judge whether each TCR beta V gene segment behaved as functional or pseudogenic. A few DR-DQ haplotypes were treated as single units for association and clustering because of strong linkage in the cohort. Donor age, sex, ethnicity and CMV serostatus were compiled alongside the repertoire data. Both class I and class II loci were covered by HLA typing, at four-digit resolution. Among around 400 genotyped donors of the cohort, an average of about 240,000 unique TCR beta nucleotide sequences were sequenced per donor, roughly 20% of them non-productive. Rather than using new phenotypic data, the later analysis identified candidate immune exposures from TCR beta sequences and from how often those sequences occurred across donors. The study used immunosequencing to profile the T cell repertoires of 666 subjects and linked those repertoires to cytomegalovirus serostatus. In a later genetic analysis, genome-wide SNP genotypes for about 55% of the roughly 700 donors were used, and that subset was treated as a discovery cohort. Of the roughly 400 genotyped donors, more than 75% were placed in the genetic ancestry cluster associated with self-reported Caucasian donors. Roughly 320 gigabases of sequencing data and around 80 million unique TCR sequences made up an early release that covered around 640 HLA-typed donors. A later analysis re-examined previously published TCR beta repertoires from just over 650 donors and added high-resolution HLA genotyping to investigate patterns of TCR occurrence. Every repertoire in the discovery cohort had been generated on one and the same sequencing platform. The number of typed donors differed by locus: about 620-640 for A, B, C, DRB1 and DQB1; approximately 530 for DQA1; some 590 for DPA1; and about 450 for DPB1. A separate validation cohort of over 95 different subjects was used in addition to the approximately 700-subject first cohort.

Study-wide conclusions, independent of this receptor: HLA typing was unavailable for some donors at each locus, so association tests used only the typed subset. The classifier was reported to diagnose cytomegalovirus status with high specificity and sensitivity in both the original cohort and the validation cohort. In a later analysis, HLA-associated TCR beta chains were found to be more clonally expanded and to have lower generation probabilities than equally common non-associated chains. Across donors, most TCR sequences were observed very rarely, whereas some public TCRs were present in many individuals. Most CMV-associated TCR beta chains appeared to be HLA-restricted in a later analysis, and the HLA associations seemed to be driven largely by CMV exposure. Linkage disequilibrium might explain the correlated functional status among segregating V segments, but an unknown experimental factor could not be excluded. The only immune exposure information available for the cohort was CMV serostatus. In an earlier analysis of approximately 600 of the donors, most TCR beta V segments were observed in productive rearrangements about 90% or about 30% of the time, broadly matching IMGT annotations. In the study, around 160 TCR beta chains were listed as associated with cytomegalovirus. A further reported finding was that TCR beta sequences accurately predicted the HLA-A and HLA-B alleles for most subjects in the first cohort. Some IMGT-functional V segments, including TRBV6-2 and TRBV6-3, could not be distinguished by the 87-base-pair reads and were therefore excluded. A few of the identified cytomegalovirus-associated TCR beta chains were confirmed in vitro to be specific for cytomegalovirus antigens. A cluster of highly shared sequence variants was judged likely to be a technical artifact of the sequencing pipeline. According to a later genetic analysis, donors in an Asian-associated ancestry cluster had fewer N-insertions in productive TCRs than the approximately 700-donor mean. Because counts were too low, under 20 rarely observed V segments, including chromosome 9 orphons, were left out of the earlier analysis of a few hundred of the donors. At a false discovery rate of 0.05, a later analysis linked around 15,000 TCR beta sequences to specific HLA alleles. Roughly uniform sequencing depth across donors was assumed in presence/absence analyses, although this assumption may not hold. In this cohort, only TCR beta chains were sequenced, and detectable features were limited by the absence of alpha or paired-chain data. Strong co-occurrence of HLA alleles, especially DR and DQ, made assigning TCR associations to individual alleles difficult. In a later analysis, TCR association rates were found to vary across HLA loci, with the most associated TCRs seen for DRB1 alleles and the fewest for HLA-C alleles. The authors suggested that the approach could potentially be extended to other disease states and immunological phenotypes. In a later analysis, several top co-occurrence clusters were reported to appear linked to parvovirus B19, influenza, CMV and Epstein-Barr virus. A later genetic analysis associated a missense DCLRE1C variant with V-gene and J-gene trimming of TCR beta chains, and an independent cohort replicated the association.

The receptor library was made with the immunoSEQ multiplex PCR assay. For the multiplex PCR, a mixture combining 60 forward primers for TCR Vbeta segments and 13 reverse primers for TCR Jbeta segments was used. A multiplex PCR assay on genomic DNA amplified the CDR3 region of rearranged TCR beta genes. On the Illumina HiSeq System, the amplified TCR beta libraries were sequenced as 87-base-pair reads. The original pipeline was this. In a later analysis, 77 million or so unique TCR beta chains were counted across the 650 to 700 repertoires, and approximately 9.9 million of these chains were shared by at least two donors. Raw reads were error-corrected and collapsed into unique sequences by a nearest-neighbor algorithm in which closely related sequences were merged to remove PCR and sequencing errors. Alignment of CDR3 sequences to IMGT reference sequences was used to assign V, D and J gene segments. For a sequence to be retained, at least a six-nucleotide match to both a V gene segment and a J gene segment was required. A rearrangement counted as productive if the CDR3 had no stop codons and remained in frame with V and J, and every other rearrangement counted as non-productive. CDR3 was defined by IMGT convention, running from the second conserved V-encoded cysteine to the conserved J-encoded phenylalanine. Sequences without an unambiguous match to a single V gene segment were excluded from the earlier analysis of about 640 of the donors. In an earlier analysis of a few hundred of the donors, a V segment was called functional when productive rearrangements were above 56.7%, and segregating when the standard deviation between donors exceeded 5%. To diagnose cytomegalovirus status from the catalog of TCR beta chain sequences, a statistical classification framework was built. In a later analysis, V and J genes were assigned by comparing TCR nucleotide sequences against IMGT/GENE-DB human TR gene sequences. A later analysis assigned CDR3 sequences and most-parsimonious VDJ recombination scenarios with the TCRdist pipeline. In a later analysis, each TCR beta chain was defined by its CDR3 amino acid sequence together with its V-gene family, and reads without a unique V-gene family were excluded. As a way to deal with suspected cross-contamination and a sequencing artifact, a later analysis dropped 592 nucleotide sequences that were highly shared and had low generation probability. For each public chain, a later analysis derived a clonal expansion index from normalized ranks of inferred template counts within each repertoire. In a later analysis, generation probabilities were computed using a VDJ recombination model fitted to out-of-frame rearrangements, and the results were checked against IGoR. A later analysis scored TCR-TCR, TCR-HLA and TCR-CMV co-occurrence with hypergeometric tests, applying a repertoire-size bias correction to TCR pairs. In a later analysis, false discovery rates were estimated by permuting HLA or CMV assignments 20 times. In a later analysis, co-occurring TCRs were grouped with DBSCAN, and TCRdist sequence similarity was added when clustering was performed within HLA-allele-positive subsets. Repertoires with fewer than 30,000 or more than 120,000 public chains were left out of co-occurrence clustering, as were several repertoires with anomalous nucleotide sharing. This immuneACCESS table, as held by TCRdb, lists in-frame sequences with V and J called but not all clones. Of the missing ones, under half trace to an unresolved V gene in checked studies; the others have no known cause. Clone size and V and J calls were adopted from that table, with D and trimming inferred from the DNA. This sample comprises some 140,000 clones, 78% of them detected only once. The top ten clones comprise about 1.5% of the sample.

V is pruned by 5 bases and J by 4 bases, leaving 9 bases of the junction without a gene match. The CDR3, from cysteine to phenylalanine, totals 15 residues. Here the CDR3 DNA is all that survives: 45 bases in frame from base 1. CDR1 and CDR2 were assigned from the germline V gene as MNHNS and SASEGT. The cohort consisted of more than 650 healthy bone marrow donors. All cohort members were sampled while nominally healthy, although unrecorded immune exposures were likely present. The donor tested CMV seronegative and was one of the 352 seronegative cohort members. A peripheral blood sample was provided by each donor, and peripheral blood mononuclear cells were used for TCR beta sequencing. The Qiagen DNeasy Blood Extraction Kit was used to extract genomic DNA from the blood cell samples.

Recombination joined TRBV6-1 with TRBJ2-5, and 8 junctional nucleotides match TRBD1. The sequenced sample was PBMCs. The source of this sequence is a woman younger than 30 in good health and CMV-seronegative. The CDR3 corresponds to CASSSPTGVGETQYF. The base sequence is TGTGCCAGCAGTTCCCCGACAGGGGTTGGAGAGACCCAGTACTTC.